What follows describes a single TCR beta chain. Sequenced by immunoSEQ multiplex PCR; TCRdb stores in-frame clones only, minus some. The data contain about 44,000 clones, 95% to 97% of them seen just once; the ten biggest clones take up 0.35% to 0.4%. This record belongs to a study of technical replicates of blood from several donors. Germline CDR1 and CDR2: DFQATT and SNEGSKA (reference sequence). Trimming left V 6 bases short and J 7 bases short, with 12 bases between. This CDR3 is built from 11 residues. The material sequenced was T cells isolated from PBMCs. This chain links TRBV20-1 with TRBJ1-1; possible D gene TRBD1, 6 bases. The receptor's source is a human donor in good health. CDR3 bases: TGCAGTGCCTTTGTACAGGGTGAAGCTTTCTTT. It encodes CSAFVQGEAFF.